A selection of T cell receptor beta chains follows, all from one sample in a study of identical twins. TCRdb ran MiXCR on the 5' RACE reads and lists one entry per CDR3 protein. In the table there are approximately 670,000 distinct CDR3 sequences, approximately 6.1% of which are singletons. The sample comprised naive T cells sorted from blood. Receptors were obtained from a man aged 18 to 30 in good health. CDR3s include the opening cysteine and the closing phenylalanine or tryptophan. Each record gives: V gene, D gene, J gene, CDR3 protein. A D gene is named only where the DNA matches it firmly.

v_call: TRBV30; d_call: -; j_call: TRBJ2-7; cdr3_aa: CAWSNENRAYEQYF
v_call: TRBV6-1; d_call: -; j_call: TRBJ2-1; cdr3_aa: CASRQGYSNEQFF
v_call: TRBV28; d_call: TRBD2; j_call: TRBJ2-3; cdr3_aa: CASSPGLAVVTDTQYF
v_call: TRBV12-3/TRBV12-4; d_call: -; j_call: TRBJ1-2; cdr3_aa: CASSIQGDYGYTF
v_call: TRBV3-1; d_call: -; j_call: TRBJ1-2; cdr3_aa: CASSRQTNYGYTF
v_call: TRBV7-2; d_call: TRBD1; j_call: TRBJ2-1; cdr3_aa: CASSKTGVLNEQFF
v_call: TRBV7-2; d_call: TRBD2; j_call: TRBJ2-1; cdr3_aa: CASSPSGGGEQFF
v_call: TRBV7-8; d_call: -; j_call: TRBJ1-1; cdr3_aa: CASSRRAPSTEAFF
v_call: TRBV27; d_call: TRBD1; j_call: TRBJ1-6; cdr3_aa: CASRRDRTSYNSPLHF
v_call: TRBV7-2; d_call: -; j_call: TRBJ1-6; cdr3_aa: CASSLARGRTNSPLHF
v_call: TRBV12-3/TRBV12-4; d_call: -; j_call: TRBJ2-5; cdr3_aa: CASSTVKETQYF
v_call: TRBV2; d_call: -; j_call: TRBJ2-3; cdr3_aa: CASSDYGVDTQYF
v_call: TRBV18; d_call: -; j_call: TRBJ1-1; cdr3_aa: CASSPGQGVIAEAFF
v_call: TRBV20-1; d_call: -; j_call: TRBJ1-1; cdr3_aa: CSARRVGTEAFF
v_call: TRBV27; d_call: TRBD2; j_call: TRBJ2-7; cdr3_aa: CASRQIAGVYEQYF
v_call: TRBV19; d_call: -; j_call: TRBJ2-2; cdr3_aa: CASSIYGGELFF